Included here is one T cell receptor (beta chain) sequence, with context. This sample stems from a study of blood T cell repertoires in COVID-19. Study as a whole: There were acute and convalescent COVID-19 samples, and they came from the United States, Italy and Spain.

This CDR3 spans 13 amino acids. Germline V gives CDR1 SGDLS, CDR2 YYNGEE. V trimming: 0 bases; J trimming: 8 bases; junction bases outside the gene matches: 0. Generated by immunoSEQ multiplex PCR, the TCRdb table keeps only in-frame clones and is missing some. This sample yields more than 95,000 clones, of which over 75% are seen a single time; around 6% belongs to the top ten. The chain links TRBV9 to TRBJ1-2, with 11 bases that match TRBD1. The specimen was peripheral blood. The source is a human donor in a cohort sampled during active COVID-19. Written as DNA, the CDR3 is TGTGCCAGCAGCGTAGGGGACAGGGGGGGCTACACCTTC. It specifies CASSVGDRGGYTF.